These T cell receptor beta chains were read from a single sample in a study of early T cells in non-severe SARS-CoV-2 infection. TCRdb re-called the 5' RACE reads through MiXCR, storing one row per CDR3 protein. Here the sample spans about 59,000 distinct CDR3 sequences, 13% being singletons. The specimen was whole blood, collected at baseline. These receptor sequences come from an adult who was a healthcare worker with PCR-confirmed SARS-CoV-2 infection or an uninfected control (not recorded which). The conserved cysteine and the conserved F or W are not part of the CDR3 here. D genes are given only for firm matches.

v_call | d_call | cdr3_aa
TRBV7-3 | NA | ASSSSGAGETQY
TRBV7-2 | TRBD2 | ASSLRLALVNEQF
TRBV20-1 | NA | SAFVGGGETQY
TRBV6-2/TRBV6-3 | TRBD2 | ASSYPGTSGSQDEQY
TRBV2 | TRBD1 | ASSGDTGTGSNQPQH
TRBV4-2 | TRBD1 | ASSPGQGNRNEKLF
TRBV4-2 | TRBD1 | ASSQDRAGGGNQPQH
TRBV10-1 | NA | ASSRQAGEQY
TRBV7-8 | TRBD2 | ASSLQRTSGSKYEQY
TRBV5-4 | NA | ASSLYGISNYGYT
TRBV11-1 | NA | ASSLGLYNEQF
TRBV10-3 | NA | AISEFQGGYT
TRBV7-9 | NA | ASSAGASSYEQY
TRBV3-1 | NA | ASSQDPGSQPQH
TRBV6-1 | NA | ASSPGRGPNQPQH
TRBV7-2 | NA | ASSSWVTYEQY
TRBV20-1 | TRBD2 | SATRLAGGPDTQY
TRBV7-3 | NA | ASSWGPGKETQY
TRBV24-1 | NA | ATSDPWENQPQH
TRBV7-3 | NA | ASSLIWGRQNEYEQY
TRBV27 | NA | ASTGWRRGTGELF
TRBV25-1 | NA | ASHPTGTNSPLH
TRBV5-6 | NA | ASSLWGRSLEAF
TRBV10-3 | TRBD1 | AISEGTGVLSEQF
TRBV19 | NA | ASSIEGEKLF
TRBV10-3 | NA | AISESPGYTEAF
TRBV7-9 | NA | ASSPAIASDSPLH
TRBV29-1 | NA | SVGGGESYEQY
TRBV20-1 | TRBD2 | SAPGGGSSYEQY
TRBV6-5 | NA | ASSYLGLNTEAF
TRBV6-5 | NA | ASSYSGRQF
TRBV6-5 | TRBD1 | ASSYPDRGLRDTQY
TRBV28 | NA | ASSSIYGYT
TRBV12-3/TRBV12-4 | NA | ASSPNIGGLYEQY
TRBV4-3 | TRBD2 | ASSQGAGTSGYEQY
TRBV6-6 | NA | ASTEGQPSEQY
TRBV7-9 | NA | ASSRGDGEKLF
TRBV29-1 | NA | SALTGSNYGYT
TRBV28 | NA | ASNFGAGSSYEQY
TRBV12-3/TRBV12-4 | NA | ASSFIGVGEAF
TRBV5-1 | NA | ASSKGVQGTQY
TRBV7-9 | TRBD1 | ASSSGTGYEQY
TRBV18 | NA | ASSPGVDSPLH
TRBV5-4 | NA | ASSLGERSTDTQY
TRBV27 | TRBD1 | ASSLDRGTYEQY
TRBV28 | NA | ASTAGNQPQH
TRBV27 | NA | ASSLSSGLNNEQF
TRBV6-2/TRBV6-3 | NA | ASSPGRDDYNEQF
TRBV20-1 | NA | SAESPGFYRTSTVLT
TRBV29-1 | NA | SVEVSTYEQY
TRBV29-1 | NA | SVADRYEQY
TRBV6-5 | NA | ASSYSRTNQPQH